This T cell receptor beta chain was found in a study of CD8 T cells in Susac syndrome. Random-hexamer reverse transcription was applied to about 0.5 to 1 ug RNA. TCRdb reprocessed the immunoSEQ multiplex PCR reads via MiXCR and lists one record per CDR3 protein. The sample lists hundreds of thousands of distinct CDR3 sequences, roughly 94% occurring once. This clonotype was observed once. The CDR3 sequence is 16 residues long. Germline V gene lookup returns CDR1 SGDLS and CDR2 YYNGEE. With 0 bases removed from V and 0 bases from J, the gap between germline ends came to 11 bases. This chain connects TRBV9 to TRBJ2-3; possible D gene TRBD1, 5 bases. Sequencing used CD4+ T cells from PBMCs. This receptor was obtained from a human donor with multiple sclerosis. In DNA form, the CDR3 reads TGTGCCAGCAGCGTAGCCCCAGGGCCGAGCACAGATACGCAGTATTTT. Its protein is CASSVAPGPSTDTQYF.